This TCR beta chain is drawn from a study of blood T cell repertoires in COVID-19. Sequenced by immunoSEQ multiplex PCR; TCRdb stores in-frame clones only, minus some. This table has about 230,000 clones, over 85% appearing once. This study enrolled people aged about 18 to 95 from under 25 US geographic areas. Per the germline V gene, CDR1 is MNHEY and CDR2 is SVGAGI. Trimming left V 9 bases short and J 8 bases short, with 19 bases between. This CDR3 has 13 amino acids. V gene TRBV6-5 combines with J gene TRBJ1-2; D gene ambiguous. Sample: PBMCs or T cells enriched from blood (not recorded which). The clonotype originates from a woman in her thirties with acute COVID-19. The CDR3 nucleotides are TGTGCCAGTGCGACTGCCCCGGAGTTCGGCTACACCTTC. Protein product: CASATAPEFGYTF.